This T cell receptor (beta chain) derives from a study of shared clonotypes between healthy human individuals. Concerning this clone itself: What it binds is not known.

Each cell subset's genomic DNA was divided evenly among several immunoSEQ plates. Data came from immunoSEQ multiplex PCR; TCRdb stores just in-frame clones and leaves some out. The repertoire holds 550,000 to 850,000 clones, with less than 85% as singletons. Findings and limits, study-wide: Genetic and exposure-history diversity was limited by the few donors. Investigators collected only blood, and repertoires in tissues likely differ.

CD45RA+ naive and CD45RA-negative memory subsets were separated from CD4+ cells. Sequenced material: memory CD4+ T cells sorted from blood. The subset: CD45RA-negative fraction. This TCR derives from a woman aged 25 to 39 in good health.

CDR3 in amino acids: CASSLTSWGRDAGNTIYF. The CDR3 bases are TGTGCCAGCAGCTTAACCTCATGGGGCAGGGATGCTGGAAACACCATATATTTT. This chain joins TRBV13 and TRBJ1-3; a possible D gene is TRBD1 (5 bases). Germline CDR1 and CDR2: PRHDT and FYEKMQ (reference sequence). V shed 2 bases and J shed 2 bases, with 19 bases lying between them. The CDR3 extends over 18 amino acids.